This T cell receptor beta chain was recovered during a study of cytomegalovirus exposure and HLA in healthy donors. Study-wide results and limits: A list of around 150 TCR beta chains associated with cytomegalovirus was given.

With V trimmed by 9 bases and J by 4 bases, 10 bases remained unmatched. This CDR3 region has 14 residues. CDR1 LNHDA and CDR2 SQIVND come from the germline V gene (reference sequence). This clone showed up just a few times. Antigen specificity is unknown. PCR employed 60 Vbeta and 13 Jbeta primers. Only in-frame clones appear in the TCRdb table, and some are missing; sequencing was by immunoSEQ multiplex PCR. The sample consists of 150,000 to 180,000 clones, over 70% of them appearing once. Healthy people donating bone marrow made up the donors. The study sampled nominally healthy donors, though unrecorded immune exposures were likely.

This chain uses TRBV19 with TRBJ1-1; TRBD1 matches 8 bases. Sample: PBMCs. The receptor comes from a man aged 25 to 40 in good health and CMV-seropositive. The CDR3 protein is CARTGQGVPTEAFF. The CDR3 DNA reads TGTGCCAGAACCGGACAGGGAGTTCCCACTGAAGCTTTCTTT.